The 18 T cell receptor beta chains given below trace back to one sample, sequenced in a study of shared clonotypes between healthy human individuals. Assay: immunoSEQ multiplex PCR; the TCRdb copy retains only in-frame clones and omits some. The sample consists of about 490,000 clones, approximately 84% of them appearing once. Sequenced: PBMCs. The origin of the receptors is a woman aged 35 to 49 in good health. Some clones in this sample may be carry-over from other donors' samples.

This clone has only a few counts. V is TRBV10-1 and J is TRBJ2-1; perhaps TRBD1 as D (6 bases). The ends were cut back, 6 bases at V and 9 bases at J, with 27 bases in the middle. The CDR3 is 17 residues long. Germline lookup yields CDR1 WNHNN and CDR2 SYGVQD (reference sequence). The CDR3 reads CASSRDTRFGVFGEQFF. In DNA, the CDR3 is TGCGCCAGCAGCCGGGACACCCGATTCGGAGTATTTGGTGAGCAGTTCTTC.

The chain has TRBV4-1 and TRBJ2-1; unclear D gene. CDR3 length: 13 amino acids. V lost 1 base and J 9 bases, leaving 10 bases between the germline ends. Germline CDR1 and CDR2: MGHRA and YSYEKL. The CDR3 reads CASSQGSQSEQFF. In DNA, the CDR3 is TGCGCCAGCAGCCAAGGGTCCCAGAGTGAGCAGTTCTTC.

Of note for this clone: This likely came from a read error, as a far larger clone is one base away. The V gene is TRBV4-1, the J gene TRBJ1-1; TRBD1 might be the D (5 bases). CDR1 MGHRA and CDR2 YSYEKL come from the germline V gene. There are 18 residues in the CDR3. The CDR3 DNA follows: TGCGCCAGCGGCCAAGGGGTTGGTCCTGGGAGGATGAACACTGAAGCTTTCTTT. It is translated as CASGQGVGPGRMNTEAFF.

This clone occurred many times. Other nucleotide sequences from this sample produce the same CDR3. CDR3 bases: TGTGCCTGGAGATCAGAGAACACTGAAGCTTTCTTT. Amino acid sequence: CAWRSENTEAFF. The gene calls are TRBV30 and TRBJ1-1; D is uncertain. The CDR3 is 12 residues long. Deletions cut 3 bases from V and 1 base from J, with 6 bases between. Germline values: CDR1 GTSNPN, CDR2 SVGIG (reference sequence).

V is TRBV30 and J is TRBJ1-1, with no clear D. CDR1 is GTSNPN and CDR2 is SVGIG in the germline V gene (reference sequence). V shed 1 base and J shed 0 bases, with 15 bases lying between them. The CDR3 is 16 residues long. This chain's CDR3 is CAWSGGLLSVNTEAFF. The CDR3 region has the DNA TGTGCCTGGAGTGGAGGGTTGTTGTCAGTGAACACTGAAGCTTTCTTT.

The chain joins TRBV27 to TRBJ1-1, with D maybe TRBD1 (5 bases). CDR1 MNHEY and CDR2 SMNVEV come from the germline V gene (reference sequence). The V and J ends lost 4 bases and 7 bases respectively, with 16 bases between them. The CDR3 is 14 residues long. DNA of the CDR3: TGTGCCAGCAGTTGGGGGGGATCGAGTAGTGAAGCTTTCTTT. This gives the protein CASSWGGSSSEAFF.

The V and J genes are TRBV7-6 and TRBJ2-1; D is ambiguous. The V and J ends lost 4 bases and 2 bases respectively, with 15 bases between them. Germline lookup yields CDR1 SGHVS and CDR2 FNYEAQ. The CDR3 sequence is 16 residues long. In DNA, the CDR3 is TGTGCCAGCAGCTCTCGTCCCAGAATAACCTACAATGAGCAGTTCTTC. This encodes CASSSRPRITYNEQFF.

About this clone itself: A single base is all that separates this from a far larger clone, so a read error is likely. The same CDR3 arises from other DNA sequences in this sample as well. The chain joins TRBV30 to TRBJ2-7, with unresolved D. CDR3 length: 12 residues. Germline assignment: CDR1 GTSNPN and CDR2 SVGIG (reference sequence). V lost 5 bases, J lost 3 bases, and 11 bases lay in between. The CDR3 coding sequence is TGTGCCTGGGGTAGACACCTCTACGAGCAGTACTTC. Translated, it gives CAWGRHLYEQYF.

V and J are TRBV28 and TRBJ2-1, with 8 bases that match TRBD2. The CDR3 consists of 15 residues. The J segment lost 5 bases and the V segment lost 5 bases, leaving 8 bases of the junction unmatched. CDR1 is MDHEN, CDR2 SYDVKM, per germline. The CDR3 here is CASSPPGTRNNEQFF. The CDR3 bases are TGTGCCAGCAGTCCACCAGGGACTAGGAACAATGAGCAGTTCTTC.

CDR3 residues: CASSEGSTSTDTQYF. The CDR3 region has the DNA TGTGCCAGCAGTGAAGGGAGTACTAGCACAGATACGCAGTATTTT. The chain carries TRBV2 and TRBJ2-3; D is unresolved. The CDR3 runs 15 residues. V lost 1 base and J lost 0, with 8 bases in between. The germline V gene encodes CDR1 SNHLY and CDR2 FYNNEI.

Comments on this clone: Distinct nucleotide sequences in the sample also encode this CDR3. The gene calls are TRBV30 and TRBJ2-5; 7 nucleotides agree with TRBD2. CDR1 is GTSNPN and CDR2 is SVGIG in the germline V gene (reference sequence). The CDR3 extends over 11 amino acids. V was pared by 5 bases and J by 5 bases, with 2 bases of the junction left unmatched. CDR3 DNA: TGTGCCTGGGGGGGAGGGGAGACCCAGTACTTC. As protein: CAWGGGETQYF.

The gene calls are TRBV13 and TRBJ2-7; D may correspond to TRBD1 or TRBD2 (6 bases each). The CDR3 is 13 residues long. With 3 bases removed from V and 6 bases from J, the gap between germline ends came to 12 bases. Germline assignment: CDR1 PRHDT and CDR2 FYEKMQ (reference sequence). Here the CDR3 DNA reads TGTGCCAGCAGCTTCCGGGGGCCCAGCGAGCAGTACTTC. Amino acids: CASSFRGPSEQYF. Full variable domain (missing parts from reference TRBV13 and TRBJ2-7): AAGVIQSPRHLIKEKRETATLKCYPIPRHDTVYWYQQGPGQDPQFLISFYEKMQSDKGSIPDRFSAQQFSDYHSELNMSSLELGDSALYFCASSFRGPSEQYFGPGTRLTVT.

The rearrangement joins TRBV5-1 to TRBJ1-2; TRBD1 aligns across 7 bases. CDR3 size: 15 residues. The germline V gene encodes CDR1 SGHRS and CDR2 YFSETQ. Trimming cost V 0 bases and J 6 bases; bases outside gene matches: 8. The DNA for the CDR3 is TGCGCCAGCAGCTTGGGGCTAGGAGGGGGCGATGGCTACACCTTC. It translates to CASSLGLGGGDGYTF.

V and J are TRBV18 and TRBJ2-7; D call uncertain. V lost 0 bases and J lost 3, with 12 bases in between. This CDR3 region has 15 residues. The germline V gene encodes CDR1 KGHSH and CDR2 LQKENI. DNA for the CDR3: TGTGCCAGCTCACCACCGGGCGAACAAAACTACGAGCAGTACTTC. It translates to CASSPPGEQNYEQYF.

This clone was found once. A read error is possible here, since a much larger clone lies one base away. Additional DNA sequences in this sample encode the identical CDR3. The rearrangement links TRBV5-1 to TRBJ2-1, with 9 bases identical to TRBD2. V was clipped by 0 bases and J by 2 bases; unmatched bases: 0. This CDR3 spans 15 amino acids. CDR1 SGHRS and CDR2 YFSETQ come from the germline V gene. The CDR3 DNA is TGCGCCAGCAGCTTGGGACTAGCGGCCTACAATGAGCAGTTCTTC. It translates to CASSLGLAAYNEQFF. The variable domain in full, completed from reference TRBV5-1 and TRBJ2-1, reads KAGVTQTPRYLIKTRGQQVTLSCSPISGHRSVSWYQQTPGQGLQFLFEYFSETQRNKGNFPGRFSGRQFSNSRSEMNVSTLELGDSALYLCASSLGLAAYNEQFFGPGTRLTVL.

In DNA, the CDR3 is TGTGCCAGCAGCCCCTCCCGCGGCCAGTATCAGCCCCAGCATTTT. Translated, it gives CASSPSRGQYQPQHF. The chain links TRBV4-2 to TRBJ1-5; no reliable D call. Trimming took 4 bases from V and 5 from J, leaving 15 bases between them. The length of the CDR3 is 15 residues. Germline CDR1 and CDR2: LGHNA and YNFKEQ.

This clone was picked up a small number of times. One end of the junction varies from germline; a read error may be responsible. V and J are TRBV29-1 and TRBJ2-3; 11 bases align to TRBD1. The CDR3 loop spans 16 amino acids. Germline CDR1 reads SQVTM; CDR2 reads ANQGSEA. For the CDR3, the DNA is TGCAGCGTAGAAGGGGACAGGGGGACGCGAGCAGATACGCAGTATTTT. This translates into CSVEGDRGTRADTQYF.

V and J are TRBV2 and TRBJ1-1; the D is unclear. This CDR3 spans 14 amino acids. V lost 1 base to trimming and J lost 1 base, with 7 bases between them. Germline CDR1 reads SNHLY; CDR2 reads FYNNEI. The CDR3, as DNA: TGTGCCAGCAGTGAAGGGTGGGGGAACACTGAAGCTTTCTTT. Its protein is CASSEGWGNTEAFF.